The 17 T cell receptor beta chains below were found in one sample sequenced in a study of monozygotic twins with inflammatory bowel disease. Reprocessing the 5' RACE reads, TCRdb reports a single entry for every CDR3 protein and omits DNA. The sample holds nearly 450,000 distinct CDR3 sequences. The source material was blood. The receptors were gathered from a human donor with ulcerative colitis or Crohn's disease, or a healthy co-twin of an affected twin (not recorded which).

The chain combines TRBV5-1 with TRBJ2-1; TCRdb lists TRBD2, though no DNA is available to test this call. In germline, CDR1 is SGHRS, CDR2 YFSETQ. The length of the CDR3 is 13 residues. CDR3 amino acids: CASSATLAGQGFF.

This sequence joins TRBV7-2 and TRBJ2-7; TCRdb reports TRBD2, a call that lacks DNA to check it against. Germline lookup yields CDR1 SGHTA and CDR2 FQGNSA. This CDR3 has 13 amino acids. CDR3 in amino acids: CTSSFGLADEQYF.

This chain links TRBV20-1 with TRBJ1-4. Germline assignment: CDR1 DFQATT and CDR2 SNEGSKA (reference sequence). CDR3 length: 12 amino acids. The CDR3 region is CSAGDRIEKLFF.

The V gene is TRBV7-2, the J gene TRBJ2-5; TCRdb returns TRBD2, unconfirmable since there is no DNA. The CDR3 runs to 13 residues. CDR1 and CDR2 (germline): SGHTA, FQGNSA. CDR3 sequence: CASRRETQETQYF.

V and J are TRBV28 and TRBJ2-3; absent DNA, TCRdb's TRBD1 call cannot be checked. CDR1 and CDR2 from the germline V gene are MDHEN and SYDVKM. This CDR3 spans 13 amino acids. CDR3 sequence reads: CASRPGSTDTQYF.

The gene calls are TRBV27 and TRBJ2-3; TCRdb gives TRBD2 as the D gene, but with no DNA this cannot be confirmed. Germline V lookup: CDR1 MNHEY, CDR2 SMNVEV (reference sequence). The CDR3 loop spans 14 amino acids. CDR3 in amino acids: CASSLGGSRDTQYF.

The chain has TRBV4-1 and TRBJ1-4. CDR1 MGHRA and CDR2 YSYEKL come from the germline V gene. This CDR3 comprises 15 residues. The CDR3 protein is CASSQEGLANEKLFF.

This rearrangement joins TRBV29-1 to TRBJ1-4. The CDR3 loop spans 13 amino acids. Germline assignment: CDR1 SQVTM and CDR2 ANQGSEA. This CDR3 is CSVEGGSGEKLFF. Using reference TRBV29-1 and TRBJ1-4 for the parts outside the CDR3, the full variable domain is SAVISQKPSRDICQRGTSLTIQCQVDSQVTMMFWYRQQPGQSLTLIATANQGSEATYESGFVIDKFPISRPNLTFSTLTVSNMSPEDSSIYLCSVEGGSGEKLFFGSGTQLSVL.

The chain carries TRBV3-1 and TRBJ1-1; TCRdb's D call, TRBD1, is unchecked because there is no DNA. This CDR3 is built from 16 residues. Germline CDR1 LGHDT, CDR2 YNNKEL (reference sequence). The CDR3: CASSDQARLGDTEAFF.

V usage is TRBV9 and J usage is TRBJ2-2. The CDR3 runs to 15 residues. From germline, CDR1 is SGDLS and CDR2 YYNGEE. The CDR3 spells CASSVRSGNTGELFF.

The chain employs TRBV12-3 or TRBV12-4 and TRBJ2-1; lacking DNA, the TRBD1 call made by TCRdb goes unchecked. This CDR3 has 15 amino acids. CDR3 loop: CASSPGTGVINEQFF.

The chain employs TRBV28 and TRBJ2-4. Germline V gene lookup returns CDR1 MDHEN and CDR2 SYDVKM. The CDR3 is made up of 18 amino acids. The CDR3 region is CASSLLQDGELAKNIQYF.

The chain combines TRBV7-9 with TRBJ2-7; the D call of TRBD1 rests on TCRdb alone, since no DNA is present to check it. The CDR3 consists of 15 residues. Germline V gene lookup returns CDR1 SEHNR and CDR2 FQNEAQ (reference sequence). The CDR3 is CASSLGQGITYEQYF.

V and J are TRBV6-5 and TRBJ2-3. Germline assignment: CDR1 MNHEY and CDR2 SVGAGI. CDR3 length equals 16 residues. The CDR3 reads CASSSGASGSTDTQYF.

This chain connects TRBV19 to TRBJ1-2; TCRdb calls TRBD1, which cannot be checked without DNA. Germline lookup yields CDR1 LNHDA and CDR2 SQIVND (reference sequence). The CDR3 covers 14 residues. The chain's CDR3 is CASRWTGSPYGYTF.

V usage is TRBV6-2 or TRBV6-3 and J usage is TRBJ2-1; without DNA, the TCRdb call of TRBD2 cannot be checked. This CDR3 comprises 12 residues. Germline V lookup: CDR1 MNHEY, CDR2 SVGEGT. The CDR3 region is CASKAGGGEQFF.

The chain couples TRBV5-6 to TRBJ2-1; the TCRdb D gene call, TRBD2, has no DNA to confirm it. This CDR3 contains 14 residues. Germline assignment: CDR1 SGHDT and CDR2 YYEEEE. CDR3 loop: CASSLVSGPRAQFF.